This T cell receptor beta chain stems from a study of shared T cell receptors in the human thymus (dated by TCRdb to the early 2020s). About the investigation overall: The study examined how self-reactive, shared T-cell receptor alpha chains are generated in the human thymus.

The library was built by means of the immunoSEQ multiplex PCR assay. This is the immuneACCESS table as TCRdb keeps it, with only in-frame sequences that have V and J called. A part of the clones is gone; compared with another copy, unresolved V genes explain less than half, and the rest is unexplained. Within this sample are hundreds of thousands of clones, with 70% to 90% of them counted one time only. Of the sample, under 0.01% falls within the top ten clones. In the case of this clone: Its cognate antigen has yet to be identified. No much larger clone is present one base from it, and per-base qualities are unavailable.

V lost 5 bases and J lost 7 bases; the stretch between them is 15 bases long. Sequences MNHGY (CDR1) and SAAAGT (CDR2) are obtained from the germline V gene. The CDR3 measures 14 amino acids from cysteine to phenylalanine. The sequence is cut down to CDR3 DNA, 42 bases in frame from base 1. The sample was also reused in another study, on human thymus T cells. That second report states: The donors were immunologically healthy infants in Finland who had open corrective cardiac surgery for congenital heart defects. Thymus tissue was obtained as surgical resects removed during corrective cardiac surgery. Both the thymic and the peripheral blood repertoires appeared to show biased V and J gene segment usage. The related research reported highly overlapping thymic TCR repertoires among unrelated individuals. The study characterized TCR alpha and beta repertoires from seven to nine infant thymus samples and a few related peripheral blood samples. Donor ages ranging from roughly 7 to 250 days were recorded, and roughly six male and two female infants were included in the cohort. After being mechanically released from the tissue, thymocytes were kept at -70 degrees C in pellets of roughly 9.5-32 million cells. A QIAsymphony instrument was used to extract genomic DNA from the frozen cell pellets. The immunoSEQ multiplex PCR assay was used to amplify the TCRB and TCRAD loci from a standardized quantity of quality-controlled genomic DNA. The V(D)J region was spanned by amplicons of a length sufficient to cover the CDR3 and to identify V and J genes. The commercial immunoSEQ service was used to sequence amplicons on an Illumina platform. Primer bias and sequencing errors were corrected as previously described, and TCRAD and TCRB definitions were based on the IMGT database. Analysis of the repertoires was done with immunoSEQ Analyzer 3.0 and VDJTools and included basic statistics, V/J segment usage, diversity estimates, rarefaction and pairwise overlap. Diversity was estimated with Chao1, ChaoE, Efron-Thisted, Shannon and inverse Simpson indices, and also on datasets down-sampled to the smallest sample. For repertoire overlap, CDR3 nucleotide sequence, V gene and J gene had to match strictly, and clustering was done by Jaccard-based multidimensional scaling. Thymus samples yielded on average approximately 800,000 unique TCRB clonotypes, compared with 80,000 to 85,000 from blood samples.

This TCR came from a boy under three years old with a congenital heart defect. Donor details come from another sample of the same person, matched by shared clones. The specimen sequenced was thymocytes. The chain joins TRBV6-8 to TRBJ2-1, with TRBD2 tentatively as D gene (5 bases match). The CDR3 has the sequence CASSPQASLNEQFF. The DNA is as follows: TGTGCCAGCAGTCCCCAAGCTAGCTTGAATGAGCAGTTCTTC.